A single sample is the source of the 21 T cell receptor beta chains below, sequenced in a study of response to subunit inactivated influenza vaccine. MiXCR, applied by TCRdb to the RT-PCR reads, yields one record per CDR3 protein. Here the sample spans more than 400,000 distinct CDR3 sequences, roughly 11% being singletons. The input for sequencing was PBMCs from blood, taken roughly 6 weeks after vaccination. These receptors all come from a man aged 50 or older who received an inactivated influenza vaccine.

This clonotype was picked up many times. The V gene is TRBV29-1, the J gene TRBJ1-4; TRBD1 agrees at 7 bases. Trimming removed 4 bases from V and 8 bases from J; junction bases left unmatched: 7. The CDR3 loop spans 13 amino acids. Germline CDR1 and CDR2: SQVTM and ANQGSEA. The CDR3 spells CSVGQGRGEKLFF. The CDR3 region has the DNA TGCAGCGTTGGACAGGGCCGAGGGGAAAAACTGTTTTTT.

Only a few counts were recorded for this clonotype. This chain connects TRBV5-1 to TRBJ1-1, with D possibly being TRBD1 (5 bases). The germline V gene has CDR1 SGHRS and CDR2 YFSETQ. This CDR3 is 17 amino acids long. Deletions cut 0 bases from V and 5 bases from J, with 20 bases between. The DNA for the CDR3 is TGCGCCAGCAGCTTGGAGCCGGGGGGAAACGCGAAGACTGAAGCTTTCTTT. It is translated as CASSLEPGGNAKTEAFF.

This clonotype was seen a handful of times. CDR3 sequence reads: CASCSSGRMHEQYF. DNA for the CDR3: TGCGCCAGCTGCTCTAGCGGGAGAATGCACGAGCAGTACTTC. The gene calls are TRBV4-3 and TRBJ2-7; 10 positions match TRBD2. The CDR3 has 14 amino acids. Looked up from germline, CDR1 is LGHNA and CDR2 is YSLEER. V lost 8 bases to trimming and J lost 5 bases; unmatched junction nucleotides: 9.

A few counts support this clonotype. The chain combines TRBV10-3 with TRBJ1-1, with D unresolved. Looked up from germline, CDR1 is ENHRY and CDR2 is SYGVKD. This CDR3 comprises 16 residues. The V and J ends lost 11 bases and 1 base respectively, with 23 bases between them. CDR3 DNA: TGTGCCTCTCGGGTAGGCAGAGCTATACAGAACACTGAAGCTTTCTTT. Protein product: CASRVGRAIQNTEAFF.

The rearrangement links TRBV5-1 to TRBJ2-3; D is perhaps TRBD1 (5 bases). The V end lost 0 bases, the J end lost 0 bases, and 8 bases lay between the germline ends. Per the germline V gene, CDR1 is SGHRS and CDR2 is YFSETQ. The CDR3 spans 15 residues. The DNA of the CDR3 is TGCGCCAGCAGCTTGGCAGGGAAGAGCACAGATACGCAGTATTTT. Protein: CASSLAGKSTDTQYF.

There are a few counts of this clonotype. This chain uses TRBV18 with TRBJ2-1; D possibly corresponds to TRBD2 (5 bases). Deletions cut 3 bases from V and 1 base from J, with 16 bases between. The CDR3 spans 17 residues. The V gene's germline CDR1 is KGHSH and CDR2 LQKENI. CDR3 nucleotide sequence: TGTGCCAGCTCACCCACCCTAGCCATCGGGTCCTACAATGAGCAGTTCTTC. This codes for CASSPTLAIGSYNEQFF.

This clonotype was found a few times. This chain uses TRBV3-1 with TRBJ1-1, with D possibly TRBD1 on 6 matching bases. Trimming cost V 0 bases and J 5 bases, with 10 bases left between them. Germline V gene lookup returns CDR1 LGHDT and CDR2 YNNKEL (reference sequence). The CDR3 is 14 amino acids. CDR3 in DNA: TGTGCCAGCAGCCAAGATGGAAGGGGGACTGAAGCTTTCTTT. It yields the protein CASSQDGRGTEAFF.

The chain is built from TRBV5-1 and TRBJ2-7; the D gene is possibly TRBD2 (6 bases). This CDR3 has 15 residues. V was shortened by 3 bases and J by 4 bases, with 17 bases between the two germline ends. CDR1 is SGHRS, CDR2 YFSETQ, per germline. CDR3 sequence: CASSSNGGGLYEQYF. The CDR3, as DNA: TGCGCCAGCAGCTCCAATGGGGGAGGACTTTACGAGCAGTACTTC.

The V call is TRBV6-2 or TRBV6-3, the J call TRBJ2-3; D is undetermined. The CDR3 covers 13 residues. The germline V and J ends were trimmed by 8 bases and 5 bases, with 14 bases remaining between them. The germline gives CDR1 MNHEY, CDR2 SVGEGT. The CDR3 bases are TGTGCCAGCGGACCGTCTAGGGTAGATACGCAGTATTTT. Its translation: CASGPSRVDTQYF.

V is TRBV5-1 and J is TRBJ2-2, with a possible D match to TRBD1 (6 bases). The germline gives CDR1 SGHRS, CDR2 YFSETQ. The CDR3 is made up of 17 amino acids. The V and J ends lost 4 bases and 1 base respectively, with 17 bases between them. The CDR3 bases are TGCGCCAGCAGCCGTGACCCGGGACATCAGAACACCGGGGAGCTGTTTTTT. Protein: CASSRDPGHQNTGELFF.

This clonotype was observed at least ten times. V gene TRBV4-1 combines with J gene TRBJ2-7; D possibly corresponds to TRBD1 (6 bases). In germline, CDR1 is MGHRA, CDR2 YSYEKL. V gave up 4 bases and J gave up 4 bases, with 14 bases separating them. The CDR3 has 14 amino acids. CDR3: CASSPKTGGYEQYF. DNA of the CDR3: TGCGCCAGCAGCCCCAAGACAGGCGGATACGAGCAGTACTTC.

The chain uses TRBV7-8 and TRBJ2-7; perhaps TRBD1 as D (5 bases). Trimming removed 3 bases at V and 2 bases at J, with 17 bases between. The CDR3 is made up of 16 amino acids. Germline lookup yields CDR1 SGHVS and CDR2 FQNEAQ. CDR3 DNA sequence: TGTGCCAGCAGCTTGTTGACAGCGTCATCTACCTACGAGCAGTACTTC. This gives the protein CASSLLTASSTYEQYF.

This clonotype was seen more than once but under ten times. The rearrangement joins TRBV4-2 to TRBJ1-5, with D perhaps TRBD1 (5 bases). V was cut by 1 base and J by 4 bases, with 14 bases left in between. The V gene's germline CDR1 is LGHNA and CDR2 YNFKEQ. This CDR3 has 16 residues. CDR3 sequence reads: CASSQGGGVPNQPQHF. The CDR3 DNA sequence: TGTGCCAGCAGCCAAGGGGGGGGTGTGCCAAATCAGCCCCAGCATTTT.

In its sample, this clonotype was seen a few times. This rearrangement joins TRBV3-1 to TRBJ2-7; the match to TRBD2 covers 7 bases. Germline lookup yields CDR1 LGHDT and CDR2 YNNKEL (reference sequence). V was clipped by 0 bases and J by 3 bases; unmatched bases: 14. The CDR3 contains 18 residues. The CDR3 DNA sequence: TGTGCCAGCAGCCAAGAAGTTGCGGCTAGCGGATTCTACTACGAGCAGTACTTC. This gives the protein CASSQEVAASGFYYEQYF.

The rearrangement joins TRBV21-1 to TRBJ2-7; TRBD1 is the table's D call, not checked against the DNA. TRBV21-1 is assigned pseudogene status. CDR3 size: 18 residues. The CDR3 region is CASSKDRDRGDRGYEQYF. The CDR3 bases are TGTGCCAGCAGCAAAGACCGGGACAGGGGAGATCGCGGGTACGAGCAGTACTTC.

This clonotype has a handful of counts. V gene TRBV28 combines with J gene TRBJ2-1; TRBD1 aligns across 7 bases. This CDR3 is built from 15 residues. Per the germline V gene, CDR1 is MDHEN and CDR2 is SYDVKM. V shed 5 bases and J 3 bases; nucleotides not matched to a gene: 7. This CDR3 is CASSTPGQLYNEQFF. The CDR3 DNA follows: TGTGCCAGCAGTACACCGGGACAGCTCTACAATGAGCAGTTCTTC.

V and J are TRBV5-1 and TRBJ1-1; D ambiguous. This CDR3 has 13 amino acids. The V end lost 4 bases, the J end lost 10 bases, and 17 bases lay between the germline ends. Germline assignment: CDR1 SGHRS and CDR2 YFSETQ. CDR3 sequence (DNA): TGCGCCAGCAGCCCGAAGGACGGCGACGGAGCTTTCTTT. It yields the protein CASSPKDGDGAFF.

This clonotype was recorded many times. The chain has TRBV6-1 and TRBJ1-3; no firm D call. V was pared by 6 bases and J by 1 base, with 10 bases between. The CDR3 is made up of 14 amino acids. CDR1 and CDR2 from the germline V gene are MNHNS and SASEGT. The CDR3 sequence is CASRVDQSGNTIYF. As DNA, the CDR3 is TGTGCCAGCAGAGTCGACCAATCTGGAAACACCATATATTTT.

The chain joins TRBV28 to TRBJ2-7, with 9 bases lining up with TRBD1. CDR3 size: 15 residues. The V gene's germline CDR1 is MDHEN and CDR2 SYDVKM. V gave up 9 bases and J gave up 7 bases; unmatched junction bases: 16. The CDR3 spells CASITGGQGKGEQYF. The CDR3 nucleotides are TGTGCCAGTATCACAGGGGGACAGGGAAAAGGGGAGCAGTACTTC.

This clonotype has ten or more counts. The chain links TRBV28 to TRBJ1-1; D is perhaps TRBD1 (5 bases). Trimming left V 5 bases short and J 0 bases short, with 10 bases between. CDR1 and CDR2 from the germline V gene are MDHEN and SYDVKM. The CDR3 runs 14 residues. The chain's CDR3 is CASSPGPLNTEAFF. CDR3 DNA: TGTGCCAGCAGTCCGGGACCACTGAACACTGAAGCTTTCTTT.

The V call is TRBV15, the J call TRBJ1-2; D is possibly TRBD1 (5 bases). The V end was cut by 1 base, the J end by 8 bases, with 17 bases between. The CDR3 contains 15 residues. Germline-derived CDR1 and CDR2 are LNHNV and YYDKDF (reference sequence). CDR3 residues: CATSRGGGEVYGYTF. CDR3 sequence (DNA): TGTGCCACCAGCAGAGGGGGGGGAGAAGTGTACGGCTACACCTTC.